This TCR beta chain originates from a study of beta chain features in type 1 diabetes (dated by TCRdb to the late 2010s). Looking at the study overall: Mean age, gender distribution, total cell number and subset yield were not different between patients and healthy donors. A total of 85 million to 140 million sorted cells were examined across all samples, and a strong correlation was observed between cell number per subset and RNA yield. The study compared TCRB repertoires of sorted circulating CD4+ T cell subsets between recently diagnosed type 1 diabetes patients and matched healthy donors. Whereas all 30 or so donors provided naive and central memory subsets, regulatory and stem cell-like memory subsets were isolated from just 8 patients and roughly eight healthy donors. The paper as a whole reports these results and caveats: Only small numbers of individuals were included in the HLA sub-analyses, which left unresolved whether HLA type had any influence on TCRB rearrangement. A moderate but significant shortening of TCRB CDR3 length was observed in type 1 diabetes patients in all four CD4+ subsets. Sequencing cDNA rather than genomic DNA could over-represent highly expressing activated cells, although activation and CD3 levels did not differ between groups. At VDJ recombination sites, type 1 diabetes patients had fewer insertions and more deleted nucleotides, which implies abnormalities in thymic rearrangement. Naive, central memory and regulatory TCRB repertoires appeared to be more similar among patients than among healthy donors. PCR might favor shorter templates, but patient and control samples were amplified and corrected together, so any skew would affect both groups equally.

For CDR1 and CDR2, the germline V gene lists SGHNT and YENEEA. The junction shows trimming of 5 bases on V and 3 bases on J, plus 13 bases between the germline ends. The CDR3 sequence holds 15 residues, the cysteine and phenylalanine included. The kept DNA is CDR3 alone, 45 bases in frame from the first base. On this clone itself: Its target antigen remains unknown. Nothing much larger sits one base from this clone, and base qualities are not available.

A single peripheral blood draw of about 120 mL on average was collected from each donor into heparinised tubes. A BD FACSAria II and a panel including CD45RO, CCR7, CD25, CD127, CD95 and CD27 were used to sort naive, central memory, regulatory and stem cell-like memory CD4+ T cells. Purity was above 98% for every sorted population. PBMCs were separated immediately by Lymphoprep density gradient centrifugation and were stained directly, without being cultured. So that batch effects would be minimized, each experiment stained and sorted samples in pairs, pairing one healthy donor with one patient. The High Capacity cDNA Reverse Transcription Kit was used to reverse transcribe all of the isolated RNA, meaning that expressed TCRB transcripts were what got sequenced. Stem cell-like memory T cell samples underwent survey-depth immunoSEQ sequencing, averaging approximately 1 million total reads per sample. Sorted cells were lysed in RLT buffer, and RNA was extracted using DNase-treated RNeasy Micro or Mini kits according to cell number. Each cell subset was processed separately to prevent cross-contamination, with patient and healthy donor samples processed together. The immunoSEQ multiplex PCR was used to amplify TCRB sequences from cDNA, yielding 87-bp fragments that span the CDR3 region. Sequencing of the amplicons was performed on the Illumina HiSeq platform. The paper's data handling went like this. Synthetic template baselines were used to correct PCR bias computationally, reads within Hamming distance 2 were collapsed, and singletons that could not be merged were discarded. Reads were aligned against IMGT so that V, D and J genes, CDR3 length and insertions or deletions at six rearrangement sites could be assigned. Within each subset, clonotype counts were normalized to sorted cell number, and only after that were true diversity and Gini coefficients computed with the tcR R package. Repertoire sharing was quantified using the overlap coefficient calculated on TCRB nucleotide sequences. TCRdb holds this immuneACCESS table with in-frame rearrangements only. Some clones are missing; in checked studies, unresolved V genes explain under half, and the rest has no known cause. D and trimming were read from the DNA, whereas the V and J calls and clone size are those reported in that table. For this sample the table gives 45,000 to 60,000 clones, of which 55% to 70% were detected only once. The top ten hold over 0.25% of the sample.

This clonotype originated in a woman between 25 and 40 years old with type 1 diabetes. The sample taken for sequencing was stem cell memory CD4+ T cells from blood. In the paper's terms, the cell subset or site label means: stem cell-like memory CD4+ T cells. The rearranged chain carries TRBV11-3 and TRBJ1-4; a weak D assignment points to TRBD1 (6 bases agree). In nucleotides, the sequence is TGTGCCAGCAGCCACAGGGAGGGGGCTAATGAAAAACTGTTTTTT. Its protein product is CASSHREGANEKLFF.